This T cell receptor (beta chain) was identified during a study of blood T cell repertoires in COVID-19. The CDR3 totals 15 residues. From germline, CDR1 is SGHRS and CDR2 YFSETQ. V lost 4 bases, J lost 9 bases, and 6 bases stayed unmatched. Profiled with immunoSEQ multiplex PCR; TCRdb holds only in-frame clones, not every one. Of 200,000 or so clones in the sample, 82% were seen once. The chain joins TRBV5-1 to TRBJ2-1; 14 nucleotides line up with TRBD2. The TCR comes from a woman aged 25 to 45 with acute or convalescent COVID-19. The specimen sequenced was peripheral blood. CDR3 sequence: CASSQGLAGVGEQFF. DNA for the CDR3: TGCGCCAGCAGCCAGGGACTAGCGGGAGTGGGTGAGCAGTTCTTC.